The T cell receptor (beta chain) described here comes from a study of T-cell memory formation after mild COVID-19. Study context: Clusters were largely donor specific.

The study, taken as a whole, reports: The finding that pre-infection memory included some responding clones suggested that cross-reactive memory joined. Mainly CM and EM harbored the contracting CD4+ clones; mainly EMRA harbored the CD8+ ones.

Germline-derived CDR1 and CDR2 are SNHLY and FYNNEI. The CDR3 is 13 residues long. V lost 6 bases and J lost 5, with 10 bases in between. The sample holds a few counts of this clonotype. Its antigen remains unidentified. TCR alpha and TCR beta cDNA libraries carrying sample barcodes and UMIs came from 5'RACE with constant-segment primers. TCRdb independently ran MiXCR on the 5' RACE reads; one entry per CDR3 protein. Among tens of thousands of distinct CDR3 sequences listed, around 6.6% were seen once. The specimen sequenced was PBMCs or a T cell subset sorted from them (not recorded which). The receptor comes from an adult who had mild COVID-19 (a few samples of this study predate the infection). Cell type and time point are not known. The chain carries TRBV2 and TRBJ2-2; D is possibly TRBD2 (5 bases). The CDR3 reads CASRDEGTGELFF. CDR3 coding DNA: TGTGCCAGCAGGGATGAGGGTACCGGGGAGCTGTTTTTT.